This T cell receptor (beta chain) was observed in a study of T-cell reconstitution after alpha-beta-depleted transplantation in children. The germline V gene encodes CDR1 DFQATT and CDR2 SNEGSKA (reference sequence). J gave up 3 bases and V 3 bases, and 6 bases lay outside the gene matches. The CDR3 is made up of 15 amino acids. Preparation of the TCRbeta library involved a method that used unique molecular identifiers. TCRdb analysed the PCR reads with MiXCR anew, one entry per CDR3 protein. The sample records around 530,000 distinct CDR3 sequences, 32% being singletons. The chain joins TRBV20-1 to TRBJ2-5; 11 bases are shared with TRBD2. The clonotype originates from a human donor who donated a stem cell graft to a child with aplastic anemia. Sample: PBMCs from the stem cell graft donor, taken from the stem cell graft. The chain's CDR3 is CSASPSSGRKETQYF. The CDR3 coding sequence is TGCAGTGCTAGTCCGTCTAGCGGGAGGAAAGAGACCCAGTACTTC.